Here is one T cell receptor beta chain with its context. The data stem from a study of blood T cell repertoires in COVID-19. Study-level background: Spain, Italy and the United States supplied samples that represented acute and convalescent COVID-19. Sources were T cells, B-cell-depleted T cells, or PBMCs; the material itself was cDNA or gDNA.

Original methodology: Reference gene primer amplification in the assay estimated nucleated cell counts. This table comes from immunoSEQ multiplex PCR, and its TCRdb copy is limited to in-frame clones, with some not included. D and trimming were read from the DNA, whereas the V and J calls and clone size are those reported in that table. The top ten hold over 7% of the sample, which has several thousand clones, approximately 80% seen once. The sample consisted of peripheral blood. This TCR came from a man aged 70-80 years with active COVID-19.

CDR3 DNA sequence: TGTGCCAGCCTAGACAGCCAAAACATTCAGTACTTC. This gives the protein CASLDSQNIQYF. The V call is TRBV7-8, the J call TRBJ2-4; perhaps TRBD1 as D (5 bases). Germline V gives CDR1 SGHVS, CDR2 FQNEAQ. The CDR3 covers 12 residues. V shed 8 bases and J shed 5 bases, with 10 bases lying between them.